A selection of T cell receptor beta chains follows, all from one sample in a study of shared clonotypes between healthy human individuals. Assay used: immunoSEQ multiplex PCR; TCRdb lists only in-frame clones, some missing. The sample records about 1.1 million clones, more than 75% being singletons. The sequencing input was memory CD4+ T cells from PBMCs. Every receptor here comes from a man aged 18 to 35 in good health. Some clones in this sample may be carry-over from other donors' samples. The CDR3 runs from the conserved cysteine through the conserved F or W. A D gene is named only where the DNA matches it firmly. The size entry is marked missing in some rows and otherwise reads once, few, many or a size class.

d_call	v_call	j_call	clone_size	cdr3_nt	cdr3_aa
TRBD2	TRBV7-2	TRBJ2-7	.	TGTGCCAGCAGCTTAGGACTAGCCACCTACGAGCAGTACTTC	CASSLGLATYEQYF
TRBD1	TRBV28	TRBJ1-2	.	TGTGCCAGCAAACCGGGACAGAACTATGGCTACACCTTC	CASKPGQNYGYTF
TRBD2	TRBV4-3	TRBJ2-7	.	TGCGCCAGCAGCCAAGTAAGGCTAGCGGCCTACGAGCAGTACTTC	CASSQVRLAAYEQYF
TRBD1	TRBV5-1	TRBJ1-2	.	TGCGCCAGCAGACGGGACAGCGTTTACTATGGCTACACCTTC	CASRRDSVYYGYTF
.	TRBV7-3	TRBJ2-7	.	TGTGCCAGCAGCTTCGGGCTCCGGAGAGGCCACGAGCAGTACTTC	CASSFGLRRGHEQYF
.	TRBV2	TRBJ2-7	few	TGTGCCAGCAGTTCAGGGTGGGGGCTCGAGCAGTACTTC	CASSSGWGLEQYF
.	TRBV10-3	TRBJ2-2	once	TGTGCCATCAGCGGGACCGTGATCCCCGGGGAGCTGTTTTTT	CAISGTVIPGELFF
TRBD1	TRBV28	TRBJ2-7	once	TGTGCCGCCACTGGACAGGGGGCCGGGCAGTACTTC	CAATGQGAGQYF
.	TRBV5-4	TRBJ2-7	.	TGTGCCAGCAGCTTGAACCTAGCCGACTACGAGCAGTACTTC	CASSLNLADYEQYF
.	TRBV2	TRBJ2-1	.	TGTGCCAGCAGTGCGGATCTAAATGAGCAGTTCTTC	CASSADLNEQFF
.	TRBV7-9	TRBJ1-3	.	TGTGCCAGCAGCTTATGGGGTCGGGCAGGGACTGGAAACACCATATATTTT	CASSLWGRAGTGNTIYF
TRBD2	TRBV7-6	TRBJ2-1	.	TGTGCCAGTACGAGGGGACTAGCGGGAGCCAACTATGAGCAGTTCTTC	CASTRGLAGANYEQFF
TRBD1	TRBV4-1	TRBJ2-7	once	TGCGCCAGCAGCCTTTACCCGGGACAGGGGGCGAACGAGCAGTACTTC	CASSLYPGQGANEQYF
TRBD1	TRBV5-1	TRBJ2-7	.	TGCGCCAGCAGCCACGGACAGGGCTACGAGCAGTACTTC	CASSHGQGYEQYF
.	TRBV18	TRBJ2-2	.	TGTGCCAGCTCACCAGCGGGAATGAACACCGGGGAGCTGTTTTTT	CASSPAGMNTGELFF
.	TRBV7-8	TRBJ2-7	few	TGTGCCAGCAGCCCACGGCGGATCTGGGGCGAGCAGTACTTC	CASSPRRIWGEQYF
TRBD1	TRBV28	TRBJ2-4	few	TGTGCCAGCAGTACGGGACAGGGGGGCAGCGCCAAAAACATTCAGTACTTC	CASSTGQGGSAKNIQYF
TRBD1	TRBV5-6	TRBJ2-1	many	TGTGCCAGCAGCTTTCAGGGGGCAGGCAATGAGCAGTTCTTC	CASSFQGAGNEQFF
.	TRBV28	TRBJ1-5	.	TGTGCCAGCAGTGGAGGGGGTGGGTTTGCTCAGCCCCAGCATTTT	CASSGGGGFAQPQHF
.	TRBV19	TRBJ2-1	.	TGTGCCAGGGGTAGTGGTGCCCAAGTGACGAGTGAGCAGTTCTTC	CARGSGAQVTSEQFF
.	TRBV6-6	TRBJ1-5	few	TGTGCCAGCAAACTGGACAGCAATCAGCCCCAGCATTTT	CASKLDSNQPQHF
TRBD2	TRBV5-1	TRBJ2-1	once	TGCGCCAGCAGCTTGGCCCGGGGCGGGAGGGCCTACAATGAGCAGTTCTTC	CASSLARGGRAYNEQFF
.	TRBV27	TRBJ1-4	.	TGTGCCAGCAGTTACCGTAAGGGTCCCTTTGCAACTAATGAAAAACTGTTTTTT	CASSYRKGPFATNEKLFF
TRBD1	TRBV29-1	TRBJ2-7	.	TGCAGCGCAGAAGGGGGACAGGGGCCCTACGAGCAGTACTTC	CSAEGGQGPYEQYF
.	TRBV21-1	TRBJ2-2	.	TGTGCCAGCAGCGCCTACAGGGGGCCAAACCCTAACACCGGGGAGCTGTTTTTT	CASSAYRGPNPNTGELFF
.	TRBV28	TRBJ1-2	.	TGTGCCAGCAGTTTAGCGAGGTATGGCTACACCTTC	CASSLARYGYTF
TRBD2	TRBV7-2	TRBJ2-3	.	TGTGCCAGCAGCTCGGGCCGGACTAGTCTCCTGGATACGCAGTATTTT	CASSSGRTSLLDTQYF
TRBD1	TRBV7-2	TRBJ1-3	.	TGTGCCAGCAGCTTGTTTTCACAGGGGGTCGGAAACACCATATATTTT	CASSLFSQGVGNTIYF
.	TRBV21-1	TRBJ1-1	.	TGTGCCAGCAGCAAAGTAAGGGACGAGTCTGAAGCTTTCTTT	CASSKVRDESEAFF
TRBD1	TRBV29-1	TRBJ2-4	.	TGCAGCGTTGGAATACGTGGGACAGAAAAAAACATTCAGTACTTC	CSVGIRGTEKNIQYF
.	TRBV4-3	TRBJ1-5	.	TGCGCCAGCAGCCAAGATCTATTGGGGCTCCGGGATCAGCCCCAGCATTTT	CASSQDLLGLRDQPQHF
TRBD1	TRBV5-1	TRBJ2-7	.	TGCGCCAGCAGCTTAGGGACAGGGTCTCCCAGCTCCTACGAGCAGTACTTC	CASSLGTGSPSSYEQYF
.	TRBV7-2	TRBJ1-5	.	TGTGCCAGCAGCAGGGCAGGGCGCAATCAGCCCCAGCATTTT	CASSRAGRNQPQHF
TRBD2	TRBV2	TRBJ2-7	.	TGTGCCAGCAGTGGCCAGCGGGAGGGGAGGAATGAGCAGTACTTC	CASSGQREGRNEQYF
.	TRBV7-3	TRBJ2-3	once	TGTGCCAGCAGCGGGTCACGCCATCTTAGCACAGATACGCAGTATTTT	CASSGSRHLSTDTQYF
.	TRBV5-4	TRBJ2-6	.	TGTGCCAGCTTCCTATTATCGTCGGGTACTGGGGCCAACGTCCTGACTTTC	CASFLLSSGTGANVLTF
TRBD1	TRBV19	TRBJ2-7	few	TGTGCCAGTAGTTTCCGACAGGGTCCCTACGAGCAGTACTTC	CASSFRQGPYEQYF
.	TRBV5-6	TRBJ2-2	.	TGTGCCAGCAGCTTGGGACGGAACACCGGGGAGCTGTTTTTT	CASSLGRNTGELFF
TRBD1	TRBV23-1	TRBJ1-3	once	TGCGCCAGCTTCAATGGACAGGGGGGAAACACCATATATTTT	CASFNGQGGNTIYF
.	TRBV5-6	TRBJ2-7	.	TGTGCCAGCAGTAGACTGGTCTACGAGCAGTACTTC	CASSRLVYEQYF
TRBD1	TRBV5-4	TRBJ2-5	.	TGTGCCAGCAGCCACCGGGACAGAATAGGAGAGACCCAGTACTTC	CASSHRDRIGETQYF
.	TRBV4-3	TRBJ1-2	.	TGCGCCAGCAGCCAAGTATCGGCCAGACCCCTCTATGGCTACACCTTC	CASSQVSARPLYGYTF
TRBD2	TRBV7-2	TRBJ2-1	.	TGTGCCAGCAGCTCTGCTAAGCGGGGGTACAATGAGCAGTTCTTC	CASSSAKRGYNEQFF
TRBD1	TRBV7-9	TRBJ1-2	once	TGTGCCAGCAGCTTGGCGGACAGGCCGAGCTATGGCTACACCTTC	CASSLADRPSYGYTF
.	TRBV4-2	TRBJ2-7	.	TGTGCCAGCAGCCAAGATTGGGTGGGCCGTTCTTACGAGCAGTACTTC	CASSQDWVGRSYEQYF
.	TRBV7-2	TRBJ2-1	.	TGTGCCAGCAGCCTACTTAGGGGAGAAGGTGAGCAGTTCTTC	CASSLLRGEGEQFF
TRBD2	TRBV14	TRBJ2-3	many	TGTGCCAGCAGCCAAGATTGGGGACTAGCGGAGCGCACAGATACGCAGTATTTT	CASSQDWGLAERTDTQYF
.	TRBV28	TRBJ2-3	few	TGTGCCAGCAGTTTAACGGTCCCGCGACAGAGCACAGATACGCAGTATTTT	CASSLTVPRQSTDTQYF
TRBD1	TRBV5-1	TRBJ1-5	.	TGCGCCAGCAGCTTGGAGGGGGCAGGTCAGCCCCAGCATTTT	CASSLEGAGQPQHF
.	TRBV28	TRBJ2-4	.	TGTGCCAGCAGTTTTGAAGGACAGCAGTACTTC	CASSFEGQQYF
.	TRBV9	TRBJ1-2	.	TGTGCCAGCAGCGTTGTCCCGGCTAACTATGGCTACACCTTC	CASSVVPANYGYTF
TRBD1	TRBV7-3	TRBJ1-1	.	TGTGCCAGCAGCTCCCGGGACAGGGACCCTGAAGCTTTCTTT	CASSSRDRDPEAFF
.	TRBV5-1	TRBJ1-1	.	TGCGCCAGCAGCCTACTCGGGACGAACACTGAAGCTTTCTTT	CASSLLGTNTEAFF